Listed below are T cell receptor beta chains from one sample, sequenced in a study of tumor-infiltrating lymphocytes in localized non-small cell lung cancer. Generated by immunoSEQ multiplex PCR, the TCRdb table keeps only in-frame clones and is missing some. The table includes some 9,000 clones, about 63% detected once. The sequencing input was uninvolved lung tissue not adjacent to the tumor. These receptors all stem from a human donor with non-small cell lung cancer. Each CDR3 is given with its conserved first and last residue. A D gene is named only where the DNA matches it firmly. Size values are once, few and many counts, or a class for expanded clones, and some rows have none.

TRBJ2-7,TRBD2,NA,TRBV18,TGTGCCAGCTCAGCAGTACTAGCGGAGTACGAGCAGTACTTC,CASSAVLAEYEQYF
TRBJ2-1,NA,NA,TRBV19,TGTGCCAGTATTCCAGCAGGGTCGAATTACAATGAGCAGTTCTTC,CASIPAGSNYNEQFF
TRBJ2-3,TRBD1,NA,TRBV7-2,TGTGCCAGCAGCCCGGGACAGGGTTCAGTTACGCAGTATTTT,CASSPGQGSVTQYF
TRBJ2-7,TRBD2,NA,TRBV2,TGTGCCAGCAGCAGGGACTACGAATCCTACGAGCAGTACTTC,CASSRDYESYEQYF
TRBJ2-7,NA,NA,TRBV6-1,TGTGCCAGCAGTGAGAAATACTACGAGCAGTACTTC,CASSEKYYEQYF
TRBJ2-3,NA,NA,TRBV6-5,TGTGCCAGCAGTTACACCGGGAGAGTAGATACGCAGTATTTT,CASSYTGRVDTQYF
TRBJ2-7,TRBD1,NA,TRBV6-5,TGTGCCAGCAGTTACGGGACAGGCTCCAGCTACGAGCAGTACTTC,CASSYGTGSSYEQYF
TRBJ2-3,NA,NA,TRBV6-6,TGTGCCAGCAGTAACCGGTTCCATACGCAGTATTTT,CASSNRFHTQYF
TRBJ2-3,NA,NA,TRBV7-8,TGTGCCAGCAGCTTAATGGCAGATACGCAGTATTTT,CASSLMADTQYF
TRBJ2-5,NA,NA,TRBV30,TGTGCCTGGAGGGGGCTGGTCCAAGAGACCCAGTACTTC,CAWRGLVQETQYF
TRBJ2-1,TRBD2,NA,TRBV11-3,TGTGCCAGCAGCTTAAGTCCGGGAGGGCGAATCAATGAGCAGTTCTTC,CASSLSPGGRINEQFF
TRBJ1-2,NA,NA,TRBV5-1,TGCGCCAGCAGTCTGGATTCTGGAGGGGGCTACACCTTC,CASSLDSGGGYTF
TRBJ1-1,NA,once,TRBV11-2,TGTGCCAGCAGCCCCACAGGGAACACTGAAGCTTTCTTT,CASSPTGNTEAFF
TRBJ1-2,NA,NA,TRBV29-1,TGCAGCGTTGAAGACCCGGTTAGCTATGGCTACACCTTC,CSVEDPVSYGYTF
TRBJ2-5,NA,NA,TRBV6-5,TGTGCCAGCAGTCAGACCCGCAAAGAGACCCAGTACTTC,CASSQTRKETQYF
TRBJ1-2,NA,few,TRBV4-2,TGTGCCAGCAGCCTCTTCGGGACTACCTATGGCTACACCTTC,CASSLFGTTYGYTF
TRBJ2-7,TRBD1,NA,TRBV5-1,TGCGCCAGCAGCTACTTTGGGACAGGTGGAGAATACGAGCAGTACTTC,CASSYFGTGGEYEQYF
TRBJ2-2,NA,few,TRBV11-3,TGTGCCAGCAGCTTGAGGACCGGGGAGCTGTTTTTT,CASSLRTGELFF
TRBJ2-3,NA,NA,TRBV7-2,TGTGCCAGCAGCCTAACGGTCAGGGCCCCAGATACGCAGTATTTT,CASSLTVRAPDTQYF
TRBJ2-7,NA,NA,TRBV9,TGTGCCAGCAGCGTAGGGACAATGAGCTCCTACGAGCAGTACTTC,CASSVGTMSSYEQYF
TRBJ2-3,NA,NA,TRBV29-1,TGCAGCATCGGGCGGAGGGAGTGGGGCACAGATACGCAGTATTTT,CSIGRREWGTDTQYF
TRBJ2-4,NA,NA,TRBV27,TGTGCCAGCAGTTTAGAAGGGCTTGAAAACATTCAGTACTTC,CASSLEGLENIQYF
TRBJ1-5,TRBD1,NA,TRBV5-5,TGTGCCAGCAGCTTGAAAGGGACAGGTGATCAGCCCCAGCATTTT,CASSLKGTGDQPQHF
TRBJ1-1,TRBD1,few,TRBV11-2,TGTGCCAGCAGCCCTACGGGGGGGACAGTGCAAGCTTTCTTT,CASSPTGGTVQAFF
TRBJ2-7,TRBD2,NA,TRBV14,TGTGCCAGCAGCCAAGACCTAGCGGGGTACCCCTACGAGCAGTACTTC,CASSQDLAGYPYEQYF
TRBJ2-5,TRBD2,NA,TRBV25-1,TGTGCCAGCAGTGAAATCGGGCTAGCGGGACAAGAGACCCAGTACTTC,CASSEIGLAGQETQYF
TRBJ2-1,NA,NA,TRBV5-1,TGCGCCAGCAGCTCCTCATTGAGCTCCTACAATGAGCAGTTCTTC,CASSSSLSSYNEQFF
TRBJ2-2,TRBD1,NA,TRBV9,TGTGCCAGCAGCGTCTCGGGACAGGGCTACACCGGGGAGCTGTTTTTT,CASSVSGQGYTGELFF
TRBJ2-1,TRBD2,once,TRBV7-3,TGTGCCAGCAGCTCCGGACTAGCGGGCCTCGGTGAGCAGTTCTTC,CASSSGLAGLGEQFF
TRBJ1-1,TRBD1,NA,TRBV5-1,TGCGCCAGCAGCGACGGGACAGGGGTGAACACTGAAGCTTTCTTT,CASSDGTGVNTEAFF
TRBJ2-4,NA,few,TRBV28,TGTGCCAGCAGTGTGCCGGGACATCCGGCCAAATACATTCAGTACTTC,CASSVPGHPAKYIQYF
TRBJ1-5,NA,NA,TRBV28,TGTGCCAGCAGTTCTCACTCCCCGGGAAATCAGCCCCAGCATTTT,CASSSHSPGNQPQHF
TRBJ2-3,NA,few,TRBV9,TGTGCCAGCAACCAGGGAGCGGGCACAGATACGCAGTATTTT,CASNQGAGTDTQYF
TRBJ2-1,TRBD2,few,TRBV7-3,TGTGCCAGCAGCCTGGGATCGGGGGGCTACAATGAGCAGTTCTTC,CASSLGSGGYNEQFF
TRBJ2-1,NA,NA,TRBV7-2,TGTGCCAGCAGCTTAGTAGCGCTTACCTACAATGAGCAGTTCTTC,CASSLVALTYNEQFF
TRBJ2-3,TRBD2,medium-sized,TRBV5-4,TGTGCCTGCGTTACTAGCGGGCGTGCAGATACGCAGTATTTT,CACVTSGRADTQYF
TRBJ2-1,TRBD2,NA,TRBV28,TGTGCCAGCATGTTATGGCGGGAGAAGGACAATGAGCAGTTCTTC,CASMLWREKDNEQFF
TRBJ2-7,NA,NA,TRBV7-9,TGTGCCAGCAGCCGCGGGCGGGGCTACGAGCAGTACTTC,CASSRGRGYEQYF
TRBJ1-2,NA,medium-sized,TRBV27,TGTGCCAGCAGTTTATCACTACTCCACTATGGCTACACCTTC,CASSLSLLHYGYTF
TRBJ2-6,NA,NA,TRBV29-1,TGCAGCGCCGAACAAAGCTCTGGGGCCAACGTCCTGACTTTC,CSAEQSSGANVLTF
TRBJ2-2,TRBD2,NA,TRBV4-1,TGCGCCAGCAGCCAAGTTCGAGCGGGAACGAACACCGGGGAGCTGTTTTTT,CASSQVRAGTNTGELFF
TRBJ2-3,NA,NA,TRBV30,TGTGCCTGGAGTGTAGGGTCAGGACGGGAAGATACGCAGTATTTT,CAWSVGSGREDTQYF
TRBJ2-7,NA,NA,TRBV11-2,TGTGCCAGCAGCTTAGGAGGGGGGGCAGTAACCGAGCAGTACTTC,CASSLGGGAVTEQYF
TRBJ2-7,NA,NA,TRBV11-2,TGTGCCAGCAGCTTGAACTACGAGCAGTACTTC,CASSLNYEQYF
TRBJ1-2,NA,NA,TRBV28,TGTGCCAGCTTGGACCCCAACTATGGCTACACCTTC,CASLDPNYGYTF
TRBJ2-1,NA,NA,TRBV5-8,TGTGCCAGCAGCCCCGACATGGCGTCCTACAATGAGCAGTTCTTC,CASSPDMASYNEQFF
TRBJ1-1,NA,few,TRBV5-6,TGTGCCAGCAGCTTGGGGGTTTCGCCCACTGAAGCTTTCTTT,CASSLGVSPTEAFF
TRBJ2-5,TRBD1,few,TRBV19,TGTGCCAGTAGTGACTCCGGGACAGGGGGCCCAGGGACCCAGTACTTC,CASSDSGTGGPGTQYF
TRBJ2-1,NA,NA,TRBV5-1,TGCGCCAGCAGCTCCGGGCCAATCAATGAGCAGTTCTTC,CASSSGPINEQFF
TRBJ2-1,TRBD2,NA,TRBV7-8,TGTGCCAGCAGCCCTTATGGGGGGGACGGGATTATTGAGCAGTTCTTC,CASSPYGGDGIIEQFF
TRBJ2-1,NA,once,TRBV6-6,TGTGCCAGCGGGGCCTACAATGAGCAGTTCTTC,CASGAYNEQFF
TRBJ2-1,NA,medium-sized,TRBV28,TGTGCCAGCGGATTCTCCGGGACAAGGGTCACAATTGAGCAGTTCTTC,CASGFSGTRVTIEQFF
TRBJ2-1,NA,NA,TRBV12-5,TGTGCTAGCGACCGGGACCACAACAATGAGCAGTTCTTC,CASDRDHNNEQFF